This TCR beta chain was found in a study of blood T cell repertoires in COVID-19 (dated by TCRdb to 2019 to 2021). Regarding the research as a whole: Samples from collaborators originated in the United States, Italy and Spain and spanned both the acute and convalescent phases of COVID-19. The repertoires were made available in a free public database intended to serve as a resource for research on the immune response to SARS-CoV-2. Nearly every sample came with metadata listing a de-identified subject ID, COVID-19 status, age in years and sex. The dataset comprised deeply sampled blood TCRbeta repertoires from subjects exposed to, actively infected with, or recovered from COVID-19. The samples were drawn from the first 160 participants of the ongoing ImmuneRACE study and from more than 1,000 subjects provided by 6 global collaborators. HLA class I and class II types, where available, came from metadata supplied by the sample provider rather than from assay-based typing. The material from the prospective study consisted of cDNA or gDNA derived from T cells, B-cell-depleted T cells, or PBMCs.

The collaborating institutions used their own protocols to collect whole blood in K2EDTA tubes. For TCRbeta analysis, collaborator samples were shipped as frozen whole blood, as isolated PBMCs, or as DNA extracted from either sample type. The research as a whole found: Clinical and demographic metadata were provided uncurated, with the amount varying by source and participant.

Reading from cysteine to phenylalanine, the CDR3 counts 13 amino acids. This entry keeps only the CDR3 DNA: 39 bases, framed from base 1. V is trimmed back by 6 bases and J by 8 bases, and the junction contains 7 bases that no gene match accounts for. CDR1 is given as MDHEN and CDR2 as SYDVKM, both from the germline V gene. The immunoSEQ Assay, a bias-controlled multiplex PCR, was used to amplify TCRbeta CDR3 regions from genomic DNA. In the original analysis: The number of nucleated cells in each sample was estimated by amplification of reference gene primers within the assay. To quantify the absolute abundance of each unique TCRbeta CDR3 rearrangement, sequence reads were collapsed and filtered. Productive Simpson clonality was computed per sample as the square root of Simpson's diversity index over productive rearrangements. The clones in this table, taken by TCRdb from immuneACCESS, are in-frame only. Not every clone is retained; where verified, under half of the shortfall comes from an unresolved V gene, and the cause of the rest is unknown. V, J and clone size are taken as reported in that table, and D and trimming were inferred from the DNA itself. Here the sample has about 70,000 clones; around 90% occur a single time. The ten largest clones add up to approximately 1.4% of the sample.

In regard to this clone: No cognate antigen has been identified for it. Qualities for individual bases were not recorded, and no much larger clone is one base off.

The clonotype originates from a man aged 50 to 60 with acute or convalescent COVID-19. Rearrangement joined TRBV28 to TRBJ2-1, with 7 bases matching TRBD1. Material: peripheral blood. This receptor carries the CDR3 CASSRDSLDEQFF. In nucleotides, the sequence is TGTGCCAGCAGCCGGGACAGTCTCGATGAGCAGTTCTTC.